The 15 T cell receptor beta chains in this list originate from one sample, sequenced in a study of blood T cell repertoires in COVID-19. Libraries were prepared by immunoSEQ multiplex PCR; TCRdb keeps only in-frame clonotypes and omits some of them. The sample shows fewer than 600,000 clones, 75% to 90% of them seen only once. The sample comprised peripheral blood. The origin of the receptors is a man in his late teens or twenties with COVID-19, enrolled during active disease.

The chain combines TRBV2 with TRBJ2-5, with 11 bases identical to TRBD1. V lost 5 bases, J lost 0 bases, and 2 bases stayed unmatched. CDR3 size: 15 residues. Germline V lookup: CDR1 SNHLY, CDR2 FYNNEI. CDR3 in amino acids: CASSRDRGYQETQYF. In nucleotides, the CDR3 is TGTGCCAGCAGTCGGGACAGGGGGTACCAAGAGACCCAGTACTTC. The complete variable domain, with remaining parts taken from reference TRBV2 and TRBJ2-5, reads EPEVTQTPSHQVTQMGQEVILRCVPISNHLYFYWYRQILGQKVEFLVSFYNNEISEKSEIFDDQFSVERPDGSNFTLKIRSTKLEDSAMYFCASSRDRGYQETQYFGPGTRLLVL.

The CDR3 DNA is TGTGCCAGCAGCGCAGGGACAGTTTCTGAAAAACTGTTTTTT. Amino acids: CASSAGTVSEKLFF. This sequence joins TRBV7-9 and TRBJ1-4, with 7 bases lining up with TRBD1. CDR1 is SEHNR, CDR2 FQNEAQ, per germline (reference sequence). V lost 5 bases and J lost 7; bases outside the gene matches: 7. CDR3 size: 14 residues. Looking up the rest from reference TRBV7-9 and TRBJ1-4 gives the full variable domain: DTGVSQNPRHKITKRGQNVTFRCDPISEHNRLYWYRQTLGQGPEFLTYFQNEAQLEKSRLLSDRFSAERPKGSFSTLEIQRTEQGDSAMYLCASSAGTVSEKLFFGSGTQLSVL.

The chain uses TRBV6-6 and TRBJ2-3; D is perhaps TRBD2 (6 bases). CDR1 MNHNY and CDR2 SVGAGI come from the germline V gene (reference sequence). Trimming removed 7 bases at V and 7 bases at J, with 18 bases between. The CDR3 is 14 amino acids. As DNA, the CDR3 is TGTGCCAGCACAAATGATGTGGGGGGTTATACGCAGTATTTT. Amino acid sequence: CASTNDVGGYTQYF.

This chain links TRBV5-1 with TRBJ2-5, with D tentatively TRBD2 (5 bases). V lost 2 bases and J 5 bases, leaving 10 bases between the germline ends. The germline CDR1 and CDR2 sequences are SGHRS and YFSETQ. This CDR3 has 13 amino acids. The CDR3 sequence: CASSFQQRETQYF. The CDR3 DNA follows: TGCGCCAGCAGCTTCCAACAGCGGGAGACCCAGTACTTC. Based on the CDR3 plus reference TRBV5-1 and TRBJ2-5, the full variable domain is KAGVTQTPRYLIKTRGQQVTLSCSPISGHRSVSWYQQTPGQGLQFLFEYFSETQRNKGNFPGRFSGRQFSNSRSEMNVSTLELGDSALYLCASSFQQRETQYFGPGTRLLVL.

This chain joins TRBV5-8 and TRBJ2-7; D gene ambiguous. Germline-derived CDR1 and CDR2 are SGHTS and YDEGEE. The CDR3 loop spans 15 amino acids. V lost 4 bases and J lost 2, with 16 bases in between. As DNA, the CDR3 is TGTGCCAGCAGCGTGACCGTAACTATCCCCTACGAGCAGTACTTC. Encoded protein: CASSVTVTIPYEQYF.

With respect to this clone: The identical CDR3 is also encoded by other nucleotide sequences in the sample. In DNA form, the CDR3 reads TGTGCCAGCAGTTACTCCAGGAGGAGCTCTGGAAACACCATATATTTT. The encoded protein is CASSYSRRSSGNTIYF. This chain links TRBV6-5 with TRBJ1-3; no clear D gene. Germline values: CDR1 MNHEY, CDR2 SVGAGI. Trimming stripped 0 bases from V and 0 bases from J, with 9 bases between. This CDR3 comprises 16 residues.

As DNA, the CDR3 is TGTGCCAGCAGTAAGACTAGCGGGGAATTGAATGAGCAGTTCTTC. Amino acids: CASSKTSGELNEQFF. V is TRBV2 and J is TRBJ2-1; 11 positions match TRBD2. The germline V gene has CDR1 SNHLY and CDR2 FYNNEI. V lost 5 bases to trimming and J lost 7 bases; unmatched junction nucleotides: 7. CDR3 size: 15 residues.

This clone was seen once. The chain links TRBV25-1 to TRBJ2-5; 9 bases are a match to TRBD1. This CDR3 spans 15 amino acids. V lost 6 bases to trimming and J lost 5 bases; unmatched junction nucleotides: 10. The germline V gene encodes CDR1 MGHDK and CDR2 SYGVNS. CDR3 sequence reads: CASSTNRGPGETQYF. The CDR3 DNA reads TGTGCCAGCAGCACAAACAGGGGGCCGGGGGAGACCCAGTACTTC.

This clone has more than one count but fewer than ten. The chain couples TRBV29-1 to TRBJ2-3, with 10 bases that match TRBD2. The CDR3 has 16 amino acids. Germline lookup yields CDR1 SQVTM and CDR2 ANQGSEA. After removal of 4 bases from V and 3 bases from J, the junction contained 10 bases not matched to a gene. The CDR3 is CSVVKAGTSETDTQYF. The CDR3 DNA reads as TGCAGCGTTGTTAAAGCCGGGACTAGCGAAACAGATACGCAGTATTTT.

The gene calls are TRBV20-1 and TRBJ2-1; 10 nucleotides align to TRBD2. CDR3 length: 15 amino acids. Per the germline V gene, CDR1 is DFQATT and CDR2 is SNEGSKA (reference sequence). V shed 3 bases and J 2 bases; nucleotides not matched to a gene: 4. The CDR3 DNA follows: TGCAGTGCTAGTTGGCTAGCGGGAGCCTACAATGAGCAGTTCTTC. Encoded protein: CSASWLAGAYNEQFF.

The chain links TRBV19 to TRBJ2-3; maybe TRBD2 (5 bases). The CDR3 totals 15 residues. The germline V gene has CDR1 LNHDA and CDR2 SQIVND (reference sequence). Trimming removed 6 bases at V and 0 bases at J, with 13 bases between. This CDR3 is CASSRSGASTDTQYF. CDR3 sequence (DNA): TGTGCCAGTAGCCGGAGCGGCGCTAGCACAGATACGCAGTATTTT.

This clone appeared a few times. The J gene is TRBJ2-7, the V gene TRBV19; the D is unclear. V dropped 9 bases and J dropped 7 bases, with 22 bases sitting between them. The germline V gene has CDR1 LNHDA and CDR2 SQIVND (reference sequence). The length of the CDR3 is 14 residues. CDR3 bases: TGTGCCAGCCCTAACAAGCAGGAATCTGGGGAGCAGTACTTC. Protein product: CASPNKQESGEQYF.

The gene calls are TRBV11-3 and TRBJ2-5; 14 bases are shared with TRBD2. The CDR3 sequence is 16 residues long. Germline V gene data show CDR1 as SGHNT and CDR2 as YENEEA. J gave up 3 bases and V 5 bases, and 5 bases lay outside the gene matches. In nucleotides, the CDR3 is TGTGCCAGCAGCCCCGGGGGACTAGCGGGGGAAGAGACCCAGTACTTC. As protein: CASSPGGLAGEETQYF.

V gene TRBV6-5 combines with J gene TRBJ2-2, with TRBD1 as a possible D gene (6 bases). Between the trimmed V and J ends, which lost 7 bases and 7 bases, there was a span of 13 bases. Germline V gene data show CDR1 as MNHEY and CDR2 as SVGAGI. The CDR3 is 13 residues long. This CDR3 reads CASTPGQIGELFF. DNA of the CDR3: TGTGCCAGCACCCCTGGACAGATCGGGGAGCTGTTTTTT.

V gene TRBV2 combines with J gene TRBJ2-4; tentative D call: TRBD1 (7 bases). Germline assignment: CDR1 SNHLY and CDR2 FYNNEI. The length of the CDR3 is 14 residues. Trimming removed 8 bases from V and 6 bases from J, with 17 bases in between. The CDR3 nucleotides are TGTGCCAGCGGCAGACAGGGACTGGGAAACATTCAGTACTTC. Residues: CASGRQGLGNIQYF.